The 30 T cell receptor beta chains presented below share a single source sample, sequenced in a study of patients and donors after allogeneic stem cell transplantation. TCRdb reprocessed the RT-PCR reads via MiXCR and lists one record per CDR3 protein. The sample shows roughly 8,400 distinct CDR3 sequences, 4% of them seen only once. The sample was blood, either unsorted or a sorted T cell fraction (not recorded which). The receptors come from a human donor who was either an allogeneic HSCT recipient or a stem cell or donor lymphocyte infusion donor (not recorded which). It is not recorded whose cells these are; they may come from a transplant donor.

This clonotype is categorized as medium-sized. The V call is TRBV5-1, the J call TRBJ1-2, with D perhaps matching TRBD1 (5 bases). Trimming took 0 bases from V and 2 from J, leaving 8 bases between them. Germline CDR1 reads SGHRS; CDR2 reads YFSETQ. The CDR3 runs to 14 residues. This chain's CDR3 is CASSLVGQNYGYTF. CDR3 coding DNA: TGCGCCAGCAGCTTGGTCGGACAAAACTATGGCTACACCTTC.

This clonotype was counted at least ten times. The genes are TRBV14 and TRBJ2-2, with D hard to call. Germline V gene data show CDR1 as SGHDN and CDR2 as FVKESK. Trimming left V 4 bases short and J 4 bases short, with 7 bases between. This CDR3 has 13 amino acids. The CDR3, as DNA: TGTGCCAGCAGCCCCCGGGCCACCGGGGAGCTGTTTTTT. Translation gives CASSPRATGELFF.

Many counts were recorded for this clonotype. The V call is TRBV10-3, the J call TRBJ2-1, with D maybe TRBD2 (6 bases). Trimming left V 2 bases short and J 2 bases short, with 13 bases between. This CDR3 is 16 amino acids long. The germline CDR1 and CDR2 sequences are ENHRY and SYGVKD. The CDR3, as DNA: TGTGCCATCAGTGAGCCCTTAGCGGAGGCCTACAATGAGCAGTTCTTC. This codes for CAISEPLAEAYNEQFF.

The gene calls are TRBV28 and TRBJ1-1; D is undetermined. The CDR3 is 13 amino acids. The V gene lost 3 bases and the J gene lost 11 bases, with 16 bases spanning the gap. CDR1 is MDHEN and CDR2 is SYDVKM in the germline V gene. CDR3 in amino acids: CASSFLNPREAFF. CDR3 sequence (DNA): TGTGCCAGCAGTTTTCTTAATCCCCGCGAGGCTTTCTTT.

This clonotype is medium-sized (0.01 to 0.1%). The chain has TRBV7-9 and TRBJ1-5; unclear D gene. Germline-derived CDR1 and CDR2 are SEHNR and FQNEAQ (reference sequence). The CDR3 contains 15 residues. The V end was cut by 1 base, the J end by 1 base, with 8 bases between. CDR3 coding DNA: TGTGCCAGCAGCTTAGATCTTGGGAGCAATCAGCCCCAGCATTTT. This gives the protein CASSLDLGSNQPQHF.

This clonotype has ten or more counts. CDR3 region: CASSRRTGSYGYTF. CDR3 DNA sequence: TGTGCCAGCAGCCGAAGGACCGGAAGCTATGGCTACACCTTC. The chain is built from TRBV7-2 and TRBJ1-2; no clear D gene. The CDR3 is made up of 14 amino acids. Trimming cost V 5 bases and J 4 bases, with 14 bases left between them. The V gene's germline CDR1 is SGHTA and CDR2 FQGNSA.

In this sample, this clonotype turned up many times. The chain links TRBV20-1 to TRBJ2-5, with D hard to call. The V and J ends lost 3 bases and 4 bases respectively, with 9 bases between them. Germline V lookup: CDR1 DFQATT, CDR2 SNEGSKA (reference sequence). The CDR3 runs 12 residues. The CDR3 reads CSASPSRETQYF. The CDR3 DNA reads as TGCAGTGCTAGCCCTTCGCGAGAGACCCAGTACTTC.

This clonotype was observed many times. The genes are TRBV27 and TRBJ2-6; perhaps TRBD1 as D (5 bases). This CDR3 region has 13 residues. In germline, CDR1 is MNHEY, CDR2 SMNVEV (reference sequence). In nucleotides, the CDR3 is TGTGCAGCAAGCAGGGCTGGGGCCAACGTCCTGACTTTC. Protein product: CAASRAGANVLTF.

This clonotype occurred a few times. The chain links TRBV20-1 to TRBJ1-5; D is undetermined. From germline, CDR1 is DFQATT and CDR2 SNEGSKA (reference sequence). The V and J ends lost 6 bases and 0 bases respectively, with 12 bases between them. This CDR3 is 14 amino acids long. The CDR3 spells CSASTQNSNQPQHF. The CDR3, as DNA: TGCAGTGCCTCGACCCAGAATAGCAATCAGCCCCAGCATTTT.

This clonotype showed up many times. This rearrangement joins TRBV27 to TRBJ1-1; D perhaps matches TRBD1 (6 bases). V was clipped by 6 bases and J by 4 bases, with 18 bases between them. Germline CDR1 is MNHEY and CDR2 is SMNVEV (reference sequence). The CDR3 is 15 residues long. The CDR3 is CASSIQGTGSTEAFF. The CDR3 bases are TGTGCCAGCAGCATACAGGGCACTGGGTCCACTGAAGCTTTCTTT.

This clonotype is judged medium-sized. Written as DNA, the CDR3 is TGTGCCAGCAGTTCCCCTCCCGGGCCTTACACCTTC. Protein sequence: CASSSPPGPYTF. The J gene is TRBJ1-2, the V gene TRBV27; D is undetermined. Germline lookup yields CDR1 MNHEY and CDR2 SMNVEV (reference sequence). Trimming pared 4 bases from V and 11 bases from J, leaving 14 bases between. The length of the CDR3 is 12 residues.

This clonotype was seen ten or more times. The CDR3 coding sequence is TGTGCCAGCAGCTTAACGGCTAGCGGGAGTCATGAGCAGTTCTTC. Translated: CASSLTASGSHEQFF. The chain uses TRBV7-3 and TRBJ2-1; 10 bases align to TRBD2. Germline CDR1 reads SGHTA; CDR2 reads FQGTGA. V gave up 0 bases and J gave up 8 bases; unmatched junction bases: 4. The CDR3 length is 15 residues.

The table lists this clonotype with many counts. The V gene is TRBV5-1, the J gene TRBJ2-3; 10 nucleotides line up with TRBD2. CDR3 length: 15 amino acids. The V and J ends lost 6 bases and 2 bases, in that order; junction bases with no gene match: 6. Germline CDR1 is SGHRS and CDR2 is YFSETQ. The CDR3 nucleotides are TGCGCCAGCAAGCCCGGGACTAGCGACACAGATACGCAGTATTTT. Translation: CASKPGTSDTDTQYF.

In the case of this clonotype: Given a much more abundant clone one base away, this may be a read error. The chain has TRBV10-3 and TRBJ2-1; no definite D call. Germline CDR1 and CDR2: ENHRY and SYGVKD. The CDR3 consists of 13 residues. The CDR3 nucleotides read TGTGCCATCAGTCTTCTAGTTTCCAATGAGCAGTCCTTC. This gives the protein CAISLLVSNEQSF.

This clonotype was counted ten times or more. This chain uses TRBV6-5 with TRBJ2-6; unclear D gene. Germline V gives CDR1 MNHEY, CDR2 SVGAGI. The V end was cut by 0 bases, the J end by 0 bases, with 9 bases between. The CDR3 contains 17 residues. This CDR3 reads CASSYSAVSSGANVLTF. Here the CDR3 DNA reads TGTGCCAGCAGTTACTCGGCGGTGTCCTCTGGGGCCAACGTCCTGACTTTC.

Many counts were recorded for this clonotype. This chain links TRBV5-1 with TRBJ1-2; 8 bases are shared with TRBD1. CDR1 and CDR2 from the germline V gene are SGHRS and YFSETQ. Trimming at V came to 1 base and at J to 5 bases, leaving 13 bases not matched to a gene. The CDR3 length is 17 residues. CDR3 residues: CASSLNPSTGQGYGYTF. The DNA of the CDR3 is TGCGCCAGCAGCTTGAATCCGTCGACTGGACAGGGTTATGGCTACACCTTC.

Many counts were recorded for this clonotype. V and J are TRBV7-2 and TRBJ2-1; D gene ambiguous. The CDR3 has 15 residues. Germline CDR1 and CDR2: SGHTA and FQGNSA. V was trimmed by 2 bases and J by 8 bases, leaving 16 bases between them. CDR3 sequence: CASSLNPLDADEQFF. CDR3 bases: TGTGCCAGCAGCTTAAACCCATTAGACGCGGATGAGCAGTTCTTC.

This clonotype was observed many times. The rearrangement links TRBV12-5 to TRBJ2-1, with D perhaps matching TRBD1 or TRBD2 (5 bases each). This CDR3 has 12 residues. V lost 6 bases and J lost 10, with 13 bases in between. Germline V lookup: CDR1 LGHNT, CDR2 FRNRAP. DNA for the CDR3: TGTGCTAGTGGGGGGGTTTTCGACGAGCAGTTCTTC. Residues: CASGGVFDEQFF.

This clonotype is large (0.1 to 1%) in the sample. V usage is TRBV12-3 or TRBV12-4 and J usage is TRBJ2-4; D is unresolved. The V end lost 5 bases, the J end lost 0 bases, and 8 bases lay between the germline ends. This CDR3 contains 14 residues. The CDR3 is CASSPRLAKNIQYF. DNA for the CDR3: TGTGCCAGCAGTCCCCGATTAGCCAAAAACATTCAGTACTTC.

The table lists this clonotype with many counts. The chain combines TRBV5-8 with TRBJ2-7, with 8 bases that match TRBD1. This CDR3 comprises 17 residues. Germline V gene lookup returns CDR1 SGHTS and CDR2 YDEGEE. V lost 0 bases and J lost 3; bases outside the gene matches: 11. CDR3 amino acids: CASSLARTGRSFYEQYF. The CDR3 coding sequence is TGTGCCAGCAGCTTGGCTAGGACAGGGCGAAGTTTCTACGAGCAGTACTTC.

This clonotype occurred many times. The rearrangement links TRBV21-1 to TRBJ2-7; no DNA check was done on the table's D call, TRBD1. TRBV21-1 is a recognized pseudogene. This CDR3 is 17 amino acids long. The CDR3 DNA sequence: TGTGCCAGCAGCAAAAAGACGGGACAGGGATGCCCCTGCGAGCAGTACTTC. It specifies CASSKKTGQGCPCEQYF.

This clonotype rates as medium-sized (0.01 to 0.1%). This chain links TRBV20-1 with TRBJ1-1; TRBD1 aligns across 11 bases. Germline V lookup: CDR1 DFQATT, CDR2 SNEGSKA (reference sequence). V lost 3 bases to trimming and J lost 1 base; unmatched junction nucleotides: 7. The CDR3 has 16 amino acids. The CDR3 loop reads CSASGQGARANTEAFF. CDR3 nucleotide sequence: TGCAGTGCTAGCGGACAGGGGGCTCGGGCGAACACTGAAGCTTTCTTT.

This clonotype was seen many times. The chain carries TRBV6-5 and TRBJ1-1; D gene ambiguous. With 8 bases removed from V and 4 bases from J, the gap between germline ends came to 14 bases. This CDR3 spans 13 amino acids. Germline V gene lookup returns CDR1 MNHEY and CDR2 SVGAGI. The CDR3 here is CASWTALGTEAFF. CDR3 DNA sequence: TGTGCCAGCTGGACGGCTTTAGGCACTGAAGCTTTCTTT.

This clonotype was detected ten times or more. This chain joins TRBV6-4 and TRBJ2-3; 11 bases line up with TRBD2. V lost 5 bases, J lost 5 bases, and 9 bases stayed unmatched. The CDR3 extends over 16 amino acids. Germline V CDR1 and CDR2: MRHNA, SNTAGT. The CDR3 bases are TGTGCCAGCAGTCTAACTAGCGGGAGTATTATAGATACGCAGTATTTT. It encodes CASSLTSGSIIDTQYF.

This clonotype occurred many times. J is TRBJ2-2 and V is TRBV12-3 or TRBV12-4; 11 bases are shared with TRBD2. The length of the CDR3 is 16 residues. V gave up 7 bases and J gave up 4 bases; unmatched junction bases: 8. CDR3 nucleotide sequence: TGTGCCAGCACCCTGTCGACTAGCGGGACCACCGGGGAGCTGTTTTTT. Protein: CASTLSTSGTTGELFF.

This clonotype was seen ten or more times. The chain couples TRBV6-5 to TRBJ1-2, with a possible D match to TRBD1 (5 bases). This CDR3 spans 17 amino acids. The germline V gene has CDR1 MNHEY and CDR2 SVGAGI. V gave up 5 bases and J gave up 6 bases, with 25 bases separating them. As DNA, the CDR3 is TGTGCCAGCAGTAGCATGCAATCAGGGCTAGCATCGGATGGCTACACCTTC. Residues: CASSSMQSGLASDGYTF.

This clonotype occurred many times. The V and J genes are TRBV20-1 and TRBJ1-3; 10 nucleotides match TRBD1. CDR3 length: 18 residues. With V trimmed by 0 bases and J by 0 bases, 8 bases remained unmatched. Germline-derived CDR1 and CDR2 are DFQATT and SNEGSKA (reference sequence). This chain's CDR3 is CSARDRDRGRSSGNTIYF. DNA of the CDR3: TGCAGTGCTAGAGACCGGGACAGGGGACGGAGCTCTGGAAACACCATATATTTT.

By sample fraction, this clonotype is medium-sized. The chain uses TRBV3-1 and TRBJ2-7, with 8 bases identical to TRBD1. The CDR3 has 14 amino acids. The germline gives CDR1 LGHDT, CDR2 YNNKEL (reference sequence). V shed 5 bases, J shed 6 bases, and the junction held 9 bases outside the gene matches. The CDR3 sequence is CASSSWTGPREQYF. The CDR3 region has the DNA TGTGCCAGCAGCTCTTGGACAGGGCCGCGCGAGCAGTACTTC.

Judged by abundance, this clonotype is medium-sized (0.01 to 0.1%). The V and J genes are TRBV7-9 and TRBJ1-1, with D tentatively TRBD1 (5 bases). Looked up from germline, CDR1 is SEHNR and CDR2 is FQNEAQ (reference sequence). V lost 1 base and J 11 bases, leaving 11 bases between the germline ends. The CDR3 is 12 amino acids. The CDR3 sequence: CASSLDRNQAFF. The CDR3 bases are TGTGCCAGCAGCTTAGACAGGAATCAGGCTTTCTTT. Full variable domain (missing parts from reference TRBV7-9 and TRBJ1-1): DTGVSQNPRHKITKRGQNVTFRCDPISEHNRLYWYRQTLGQGPEFLTYFQNEAQLEKSRLLSDRFSAERPKGSFSTLEIQRTEQGDSAMYLCASSLDRNQAFFGQGTRLTVV.

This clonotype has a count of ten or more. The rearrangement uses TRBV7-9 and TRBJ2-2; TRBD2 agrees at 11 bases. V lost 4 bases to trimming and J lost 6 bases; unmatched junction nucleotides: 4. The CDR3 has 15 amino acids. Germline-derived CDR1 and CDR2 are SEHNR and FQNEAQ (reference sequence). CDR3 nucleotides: TGTGCCAGCAGCTCTAGCGGGAGGACGGCCGGGGAGCTGTTTTTT. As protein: CASSSSGRTAGELFF.